The 23 T cell receptor beta chains below come from one sample, sequenced in a study of blood T cell repertoires in COVID-19. Clones were sequenced by immunoSEQ multiplex PCR, and TCRdb holds only the in-frame ones, with some missing. Counted here are 390,000 or so clones, roughly nine tenths occurring once; the ten biggest clones make up 2.5% to 3.5%. The sample was peripheral blood. The source of these receptors is a woman under 40 with COVID-19, enrolled during active disease.

Note on this clone: This CDR3 is missing its conserved last phenylalanine or tryptophan, likely due to a read error. The limits of the CDR3 on the DNA are not certain, so only TCRdb's listed CDR3 is given. This chain links TRBV3-1 (or the pseudogene TRBV3-2) with TRBJ1-1; TRBD1, the table's D call, was not compared with the DNA. Including both end residues, the CDR3 is 9 amino acids long. CDR1 and CDR2 (germline): LGHDT, YNNKEL (reference sequence). Here the CDR3 reads CASSQGAPL.

The chain carries TRBV10-3 and TRBJ1-5; 7 nucleotides align to TRBD1. This CDR3 spans 13 amino acids. Germline loops: CDR1 ENHRY, CDR2 SYGVKD. V lost 11 bases and J lost 4; bases outside the gene matches: 8. The CDR3 DNA is TGTGCCGGGGGGACAGACTTTAATCAGCCCCAGCATTTT. Translation: CAGGTDFNQPQHF.

This rearrangement joins TRBV24-1 to TRBJ2-3, with D unresolved. CDR3 length equals 14 residues. The V end lost 1 base, the J end lost 0 bases, and 4 bases lay between the germline ends. Germline V gene lookup returns CDR1 KGHDR and CDR2 SFDVKD. CDR3 in DNA: TGTGCCACCAGTGATTTCTCTAGCACAGATACGCAGTATTTT. This sequence encodes CATSDFSSTDTQYF.

The genes are TRBV6-2 or TRBV6-3 and TRBJ2-3; tentatively, D is TRBD2 (6 bases). The CDR3 loop spans 19 amino acids. The germline V and J ends were trimmed by 5 bases and 1 base, with 25 bases remaining between them. The V gene's germline CDR1 is MNHEY and CDR2 SVGEGT. CDR3 residues: CASSQTPGLPSARTDTQYF. Here the CDR3 DNA reads TGTGCCAGCAGTCAAACCCCGGGACTCCCTTCCGCGCGCACAGATACGCAGTATTTT.

In regard to this clone: This CDR3 is missing its conserved last phenylalanine or tryptophan, likely due to a read error. It is unclear where the CDR3 begins or ends on the DNA, so no DNA is shown, and the CDR3 is as TCRdb lists it. Here the CDR3 reads CSARPEGQPLP. The chain couples TRBV20-1 to TRBJ1-2; TRBD1 reflects the table's D call only, with no check against the DNA. Termini included, the CDR3 measures 11 amino acids. Germline values: CDR1 DFQATT, CDR2 SNEGSKA (reference sequence).

CDR3 nucleotide sequence: TGTGCCAGCAGTCGGACAGAATACGAGCAGTACTTC. This gives the protein CASSRTEYEQYF. V and J are TRBV6-4 and TRBJ2-7, with TRBD1 as a possible D gene (6 bases). Germline V gene data show CDR1 as MRHNA and CDR2 as SNTAGT. V lost 5 bases and J 4 bases, leaving 9 bases between the germline ends. CDR3 size: 12 residues.

The V and J genes are TRBV10-2 and TRBJ2-5; possibly TRBD2 for D (5 bases). Germline CDR1 WSHSY, CDR2 SAAADI. CDR3 length equals 13 residues. The V and J ends lost 4 bases and 5 bases respectively, with 11 bases between them. The CDR3 DNA sequence: TGCGCCAGCAGTGTCGAGGGTTGGGAGACCCAGTACTTC. Residues: CASSVEGWETQYF.

The V call is TRBV29-1, the J call TRBJ1-4, with a weak D call TRBD1 (5 bases). Germline V CDR1 and CDR2: SQVTM, ANQGSEA. The CDR3 loop spans 13 amino acids. Trimming left V 3 bases short and J 6 bases short, with 11 bases between. In DNA form, the CDR3 reads TGCAGCGTTGACTTGCAGGGCTATGAAAAACTGTTTTTT. It specifies CSVDLQGYEKLFF.

This clone has only one observation. The chain combines TRBV6-5 with TRBJ2-7; TRBD1 matches at 9 bases. The CDR3 extends over 14 amino acids. J lost 6 bases, V lost 8 bases, and 11 bases had no gene match. Germline V lookup: CDR1 MNHEY, CDR2 SVGAGI. The CDR3 coding sequence is TGTGCCAGCTTACAGGGGGCAACCGTAGGCGAGCAGTACTTC. Translated, it gives CASLQGATVGEQYF.

The V gene is TRBV27, the J gene TRBJ2-7, with D possibly being TRBD1 (5 bases). Between the trimmed V and J ends, which lost 6 bases and 3 bases, there was a span of 6 bases. This CDR3 comprises 11 residues. Germline V gives CDR1 MNHEY, CDR2 SMNVEV (reference sequence). The CDR3 DNA reads TGTGCCAGCAGGCAGGGCTACGAGCAGTACGTC. Translated: CASRQGYEQYV.

The rearrangement joins TRBV7-9 to TRBJ2-1, with 9 bases identical to TRBD2. CDR3 length: 16 residues. Germline V gives CDR1 SEHNR, CDR2 FQNEAQ (reference sequence). J was trimmed by 1 base and V by 5 bases; bases with no gene match: 6. The CDR3 here is CASSHRRGGSYNEQFF. As DNA, the CDR3 is TGTGCCAGCAGCCACCGGCGGGGGGGATCCTACAATGAGCAGTTCTTC.

The table lists this clone with a count of one. The gene calls are TRBV4-3 and TRBJ2-3, with 9 positions matching TRBD2. The CDR3 is 16 amino acids. J gave up 5 bases and V 0 bases, and 6 bases lay outside the gene matches. Germline CDR1 reads LGHNA; CDR2 reads YSLEER. Here the CDR3 DNA reads TGCGCCAGCAGCCAAGATCGGGCGGGGGGGGGAGATACGCAGTATTTT. Its protein is CASSQDRAGGGDTQYF.

V is TRBV11-3 and J is TRBJ2-3, with 13 bases that match TRBD2. The V gene's germline CDR1 is SGHNT and CDR2 YENEEA. The V and J ends lost 1 base and 4 bases, in that order; junction bases with no gene match: 5. This CDR3 region has 17 residues. The CDR3 coding sequence is TGTGCCAGCAGCTTAGGCGGGACTAGCGGGGTGCCAGATACGCAGTATTTT. Protein product: CASSLGGTSGVPDTQYF.

The J gene is TRBJ1-6, the V gene TRBV29-1; a possible D gene is TRBD1 (5 bases). The V end lost 6 bases, the J end lost 1 base, and 10 bases lay between the germline ends. The length of the CDR3 is 14 residues. Germline CDR1 is SQVTM and CDR2 is ANQGSEA. The CDR3 sequence: CSVTGVSYNSPLHF. CDR3 in DNA: TGCAGCGTGACGGGGGTGTCCTATAATTCACCCCTCCACTTT.

The chain employs TRBV7-2 and TRBJ1-1; 9 nucleotides line up with TRBD1. Germline V gives CDR1 SGHTA, CDR2 FQGNSA. Trimming cost V 5 bases and J 0 bases; bases outside gene matches: 7. This CDR3 region has 16 residues. In DNA form, the CDR3 reads TGTGCCAGCAGCGGTCCCGGGACAGGGTTGAACACTGAAGCTTTCTTT. Encoded protein: CASSGPGTGLNTEAFF.

The chain combines TRBV24-1 with TRBJ1-6, with D maybe TRBD1 (6 bases). The germline V and J ends were trimmed by 11 bases and 4 bases, with 23 bases remaining between them. The CDR3 runs to 17 residues. Germline CDR1 reads KGHDR; CDR2 reads SFDVKD. The chain's CDR3 is CAIRDKISLEYNSPLHF. CDR3 nucleotides: TGTGCCATCCGGGACAAGATTTCCCTAGAATATAATTCACCCCTCCACTTT.

Points on this clone: One end of the junction varies from germline; a read error may be responsible. This chain joins TRBV7-2 and TRBJ2-7; 10 bases fit TRBD1. Germline-derived CDR1 and CDR2 are SGHTA and FQGNSA. This CDR3 has 15 residues. CDR3 loop: CASSSTGTGVWGLNF. The DNA of the CDR3 is TGTGCCAGCAGCAGCACCGGGACAGGGGTGTGGGGGCTTAATTTC.

This clone was seen only once. The genes are TRBV25-1 and TRBJ1-4; D is possibly TRBD1 (5 bases). V lost 4 bases and J 6 bases, leaving 18 bases between the germline ends. Per the germline V gene, CDR1 is MGHDK and CDR2 is SYGVNS. This CDR3 contains 16 residues. The CDR3 DNA is TGTGCCAGCAGTGGACTACACCGGGGGAGGGATGAAAAACTGTTTTTT. Translation gives CASSGLHRGRDEKLFF.

The chain links TRBV11-2 to TRBJ1-3; TRBD1 matches 8 bases. Per the germline V gene, CDR1 is SGHAT and CDR2 is FQNNGV. Losses at the gene ends were 2 bases for V and 0 bases for J; bases not matched to a gene: 6. CDR3 length: 17 residues. The CDR3, as DNA: TGTGCCAGCAGCTTATCGGGACAGGCATACTCTGGAAACACCATATATTTT. Translated: CASSLSGQAYSGNTIYF. Drawing the rest from reference TRBV11-2 and TRBJ1-3, the complete variable domain is EAGVAQSPRYKIIEKRQSVAFWCNPISGHATLYWYQQILGQGPKLLIQFQNNGVVDDSQLPKDRFSAERLKGVDSTLKIQPAKLEDSAVYLCASSLSGQAYSGNTIYFGEGSWLTVV.

V gene TRBV9 combines with J gene TRBJ2-3; D is possibly TRBD1 (5 bases). This CDR3 has 16 amino acids. Deletions cut 0 bases from V and 0 bases from J, with 11 bases between. Germline V gene lookup returns CDR1 SGDLS and CDR2 YYNGEE. CDR3 sequence (DNA): TGTGCCAGCAGCGTAGTTGGGGCCCCGAGCACAGATACGCAGTATTTT. Translating gives CASSVVGAPSTDTQYF.

This chain joins TRBV7-8 and TRBJ2-7, with 9 bases lining up with TRBD2. The CDR3 runs 15 residues. V gave up 3 bases and J gave up 6 bases; unmatched junction bases: 9. Per germline, CDR1 SGHVS and CDR2 FQNEAQ. As DNA, the CDR3 is TGTGCCAGCAGCTTTGTAGCGGGAGAATCAGGCGAGCAGTACGTC. Its protein product is CASSFVAGESGEQYV.

The chain employs TRBV7-9 and TRBJ1-3; D uncertain. Trimming took off 1 base at V and 2 bases at J, with 6 bases between the two ends. The germline V gene encodes CDR1 SEHNR and CDR2 FQNEAQ (reference sequence). The CDR3 totals 14 residues. The CDR3 DNA follows: TGTGCCAGCAGCTTAGAGACTGCTGGAAACACCATATATTTT. Its translation is CASSLETAGNTIYF. Supplemented by reference TRBV7-9 and TRBJ1-3, the full variable domain reads DTGVSQNPRHKITKRGQNVTFRCDPISEHNRLYWYRQTLGQGPEFLTYFQNEAQLEKSRLLSDRFSAERPKGSFSTLEIQRTEQGDSAMYLCASSLETAGNTIYFGEGSWLTVV.

CDR3 coding DNA: TGTGCCAGCAGCCCTAGGACTAGAGCAGATACGCAGTATTTT. This translates into CASSPRTRADTQYF. This chain links TRBV11-1 with TRBJ2-3; 7 nucleotides match TRBD2. Germline CDR1 and CDR2: SGHAT and FQDESV (reference sequence). With V trimmed by 5 bases and J by 4 bases, 6 bases remained unmatched. The CDR3 covers 14 residues.